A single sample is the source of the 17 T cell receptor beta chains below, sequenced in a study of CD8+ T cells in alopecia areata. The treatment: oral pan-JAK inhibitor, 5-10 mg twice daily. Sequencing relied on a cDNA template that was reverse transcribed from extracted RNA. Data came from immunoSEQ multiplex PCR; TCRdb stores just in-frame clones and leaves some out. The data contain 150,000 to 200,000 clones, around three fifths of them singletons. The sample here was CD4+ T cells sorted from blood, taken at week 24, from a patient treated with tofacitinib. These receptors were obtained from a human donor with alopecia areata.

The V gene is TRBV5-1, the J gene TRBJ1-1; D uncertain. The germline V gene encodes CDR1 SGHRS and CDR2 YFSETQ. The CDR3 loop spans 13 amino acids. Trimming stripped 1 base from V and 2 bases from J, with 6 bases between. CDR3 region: CASSLRGNTEAFF. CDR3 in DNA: TGCGCCAGCAGCTTGCGCGGAAACACTGAAGCTTTCTTT.

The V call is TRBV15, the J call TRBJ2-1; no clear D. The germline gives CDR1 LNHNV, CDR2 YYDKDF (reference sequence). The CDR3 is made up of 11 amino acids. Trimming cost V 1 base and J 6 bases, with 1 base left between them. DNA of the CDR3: TGTGCCACCAGCAGAGCCAATGAGCAGTTCTTC. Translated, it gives CATSRANEQFF. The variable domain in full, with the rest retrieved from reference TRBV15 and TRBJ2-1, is DAMVIQNPRYQVTQFGKPVTLSCSQTLNHNVMYWYQQKSSQAPKLLFHYYDKDFNNEADTPDNFQSRRPNTSFCFLDIRSPGLGDTAMYLCATSRANEQFFGPGTRLTVL.

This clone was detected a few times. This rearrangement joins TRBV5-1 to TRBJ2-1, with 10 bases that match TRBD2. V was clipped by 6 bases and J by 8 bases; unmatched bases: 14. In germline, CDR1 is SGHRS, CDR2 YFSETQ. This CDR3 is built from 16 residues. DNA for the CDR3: TGCGCCAGCACACACACCGGGACTAGCGTCTCTGATGAGCAGTTCTTC. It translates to CASTHTGTSVSDEQFF.

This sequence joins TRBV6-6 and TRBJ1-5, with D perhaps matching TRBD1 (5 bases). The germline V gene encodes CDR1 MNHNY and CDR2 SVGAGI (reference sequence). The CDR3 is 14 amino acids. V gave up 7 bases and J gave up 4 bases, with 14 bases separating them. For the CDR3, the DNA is TGTGCCAGCAACAAACCGGGGGGTAATCAGCCCCAGCATTTT. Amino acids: CASNKPGGNQPQHF.

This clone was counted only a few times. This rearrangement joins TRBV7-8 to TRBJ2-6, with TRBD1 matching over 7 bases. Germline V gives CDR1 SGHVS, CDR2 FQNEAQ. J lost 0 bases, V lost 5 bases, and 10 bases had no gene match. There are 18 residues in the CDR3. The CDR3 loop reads CASSPSYRGTSGANVLTF. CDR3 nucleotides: TGTGCCAGCAGCCCTAGTTACAGGGGCACCTCTGGGGCCAACGTCCTGACTTTC.

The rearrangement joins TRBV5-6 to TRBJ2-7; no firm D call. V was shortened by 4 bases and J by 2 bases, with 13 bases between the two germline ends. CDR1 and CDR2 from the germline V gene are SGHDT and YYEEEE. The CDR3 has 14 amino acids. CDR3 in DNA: TGTGCCAGCAGCCCAAGAACGGTAGCCTACGAGCAGTACTTC. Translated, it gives CASSPRTVAYEQYF.

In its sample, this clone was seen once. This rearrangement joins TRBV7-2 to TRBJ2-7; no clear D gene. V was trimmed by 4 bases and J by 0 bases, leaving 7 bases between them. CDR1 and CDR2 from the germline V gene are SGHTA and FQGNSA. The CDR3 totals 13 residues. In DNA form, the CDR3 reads TGTGCCAGCAGCTATCCCACCTCCTACGAGCAGTACTTC. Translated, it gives CASSYPTSYEQYF.

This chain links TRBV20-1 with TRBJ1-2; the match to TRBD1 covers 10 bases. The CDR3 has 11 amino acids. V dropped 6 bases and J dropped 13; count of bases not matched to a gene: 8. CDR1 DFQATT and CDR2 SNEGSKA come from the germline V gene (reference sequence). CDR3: CSAWDRGITTF. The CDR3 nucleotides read TGCAGTGCCTGGGACAGGGGAATTACCACCTTC.

CDR3 sequence: CARAITGELFF. CDR3 in DNA: TGTGCCCGGGCAATCACCGGGGAGCTGTTTTTT. V is TRBV30 and J is TRBJ2-2; unclear D gene. The CDR3 consists of 11 residues. CDR1 GTSNPN and CDR2 SVGIG come from the germline V gene (reference sequence). V dropped 8 bases and J dropped 4 bases, with 8 bases sitting between them.

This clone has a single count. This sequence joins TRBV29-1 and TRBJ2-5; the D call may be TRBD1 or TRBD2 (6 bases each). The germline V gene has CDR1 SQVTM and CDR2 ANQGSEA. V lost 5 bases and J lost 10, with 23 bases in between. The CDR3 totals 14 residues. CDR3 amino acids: CSVLPGASRGGQYF. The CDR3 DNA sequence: TGCAGCGTTCTCCCGGGGGCCTCCCGAGGAGGCCAGTACTTC.

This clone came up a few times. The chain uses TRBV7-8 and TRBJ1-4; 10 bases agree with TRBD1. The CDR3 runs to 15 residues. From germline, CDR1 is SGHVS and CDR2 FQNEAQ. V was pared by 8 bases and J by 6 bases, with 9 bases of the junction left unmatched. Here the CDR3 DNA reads TGTGCCAGCGGAATTCCGGGACAGGGGCATGAAAAACTGTTTTTT. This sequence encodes CASGIPGQGHEKLFF.

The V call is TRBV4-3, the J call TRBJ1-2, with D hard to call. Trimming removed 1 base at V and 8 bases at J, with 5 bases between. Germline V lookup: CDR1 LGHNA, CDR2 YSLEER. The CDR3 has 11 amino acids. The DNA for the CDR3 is TGCGCCAGCAGCCAAGGGAGCGGCTACACCTTC. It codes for CASSQGSGYTF.

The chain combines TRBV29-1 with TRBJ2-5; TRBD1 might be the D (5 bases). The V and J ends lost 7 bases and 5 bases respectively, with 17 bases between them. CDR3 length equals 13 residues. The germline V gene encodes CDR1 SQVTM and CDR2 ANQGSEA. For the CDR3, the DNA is TGCAGCGCAAATCAGGCGACAGTGGAGACCCAGTACTTC. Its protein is CSANQATVETQYF.

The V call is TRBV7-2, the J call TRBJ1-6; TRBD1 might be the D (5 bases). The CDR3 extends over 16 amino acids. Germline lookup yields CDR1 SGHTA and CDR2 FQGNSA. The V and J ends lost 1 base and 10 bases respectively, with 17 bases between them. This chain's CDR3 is CASSLGGPGGISPLHF. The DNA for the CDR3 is TGTGCCAGCAGCTTAGGGGGCCCAGGCGGAATATCACCCCTCCACTTT.

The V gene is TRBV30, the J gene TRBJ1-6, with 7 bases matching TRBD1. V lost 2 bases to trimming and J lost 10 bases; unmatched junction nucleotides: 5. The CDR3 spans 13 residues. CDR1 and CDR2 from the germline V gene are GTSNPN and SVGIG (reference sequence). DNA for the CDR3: TGTGCCTGGAGTTCCCAGGGGGGCTCACCCCTCCACTTT. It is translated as CAWSSQGGSPLHF.

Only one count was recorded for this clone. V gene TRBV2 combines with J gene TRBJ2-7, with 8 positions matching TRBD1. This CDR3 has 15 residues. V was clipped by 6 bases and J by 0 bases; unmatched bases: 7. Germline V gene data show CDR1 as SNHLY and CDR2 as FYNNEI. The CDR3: CASRDWTGTSYEQYF. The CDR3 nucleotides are TGTGCCAGCAGAGATTGGACAGGGACCTCCTACGAGCAGTACTTC.

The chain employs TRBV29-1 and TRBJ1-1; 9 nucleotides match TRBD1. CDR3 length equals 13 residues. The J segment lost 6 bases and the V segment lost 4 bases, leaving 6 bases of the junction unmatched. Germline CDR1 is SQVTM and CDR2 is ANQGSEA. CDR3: CSVVGQGPSEAFF. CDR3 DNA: TGCAGCGTTGTGGGACAGGGCCCCTCTGAAGCTTTCTTT.